This TCR beta chain was obtained from a study of blood T cells in healthy people across ages. Study results and limitations: It was the long-lived donors that had more naive CD4+ cells and higher diversity than aged donors. Diversity estimates drawn from one million T cells were deemed underestimates.

This clonotype came up a few times. As yet, its antigen is unknown. J lost 6 bases, V lost 6 bases, and 7 bases had no gene match. CDR1 is SGHRS, CDR2 YFSETQ, per germline. The CDR3 is 15 amino acids. Individuals who donated were healthy Caucasians from Russia aged roughly 6 to 90. A J-beta primer mix and a sample-barcoded 5' primer were used in a second PCR of roughly 7 to 12 cycles. Each of the samples gave a minimum of 3 million paired-end reads that contained CDR3. Via MiXCR, TCRdb re-called the 5' RACE reads, giving one row per CDR3 protein. The sample lists about 1.8 million distinct CDR3 sequences, less than 50% occurring once.

The source material was blood. This clonotype originated in a woman between 40 and 50 years old in good health. This chain joins TRBV5-1 and TRBJ2-1; the match to TRBD1 covers 12 bases. CDR3 in DNA: TGCGCCAGCATCAAGGGACAGGGGGCCGTCAATGAGCAGTTCTTC. As protein: CASIKGQGAVNEQFF.